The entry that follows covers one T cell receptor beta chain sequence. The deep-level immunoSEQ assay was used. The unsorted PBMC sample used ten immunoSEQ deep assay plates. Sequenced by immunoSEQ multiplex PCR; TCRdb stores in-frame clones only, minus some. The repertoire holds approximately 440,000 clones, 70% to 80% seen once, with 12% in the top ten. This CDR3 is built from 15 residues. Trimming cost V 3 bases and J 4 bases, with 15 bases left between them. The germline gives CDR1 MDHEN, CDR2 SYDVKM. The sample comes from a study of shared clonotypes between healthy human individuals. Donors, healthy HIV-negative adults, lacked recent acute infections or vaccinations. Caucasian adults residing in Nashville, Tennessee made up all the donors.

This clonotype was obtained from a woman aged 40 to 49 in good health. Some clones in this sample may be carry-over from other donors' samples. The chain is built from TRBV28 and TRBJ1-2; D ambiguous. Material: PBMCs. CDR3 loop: CASSFSGINSYGYTF. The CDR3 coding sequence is TGTGCCAGCAGTTTCAGTGGCATCAACTCCTATGGCTACACCTTC.